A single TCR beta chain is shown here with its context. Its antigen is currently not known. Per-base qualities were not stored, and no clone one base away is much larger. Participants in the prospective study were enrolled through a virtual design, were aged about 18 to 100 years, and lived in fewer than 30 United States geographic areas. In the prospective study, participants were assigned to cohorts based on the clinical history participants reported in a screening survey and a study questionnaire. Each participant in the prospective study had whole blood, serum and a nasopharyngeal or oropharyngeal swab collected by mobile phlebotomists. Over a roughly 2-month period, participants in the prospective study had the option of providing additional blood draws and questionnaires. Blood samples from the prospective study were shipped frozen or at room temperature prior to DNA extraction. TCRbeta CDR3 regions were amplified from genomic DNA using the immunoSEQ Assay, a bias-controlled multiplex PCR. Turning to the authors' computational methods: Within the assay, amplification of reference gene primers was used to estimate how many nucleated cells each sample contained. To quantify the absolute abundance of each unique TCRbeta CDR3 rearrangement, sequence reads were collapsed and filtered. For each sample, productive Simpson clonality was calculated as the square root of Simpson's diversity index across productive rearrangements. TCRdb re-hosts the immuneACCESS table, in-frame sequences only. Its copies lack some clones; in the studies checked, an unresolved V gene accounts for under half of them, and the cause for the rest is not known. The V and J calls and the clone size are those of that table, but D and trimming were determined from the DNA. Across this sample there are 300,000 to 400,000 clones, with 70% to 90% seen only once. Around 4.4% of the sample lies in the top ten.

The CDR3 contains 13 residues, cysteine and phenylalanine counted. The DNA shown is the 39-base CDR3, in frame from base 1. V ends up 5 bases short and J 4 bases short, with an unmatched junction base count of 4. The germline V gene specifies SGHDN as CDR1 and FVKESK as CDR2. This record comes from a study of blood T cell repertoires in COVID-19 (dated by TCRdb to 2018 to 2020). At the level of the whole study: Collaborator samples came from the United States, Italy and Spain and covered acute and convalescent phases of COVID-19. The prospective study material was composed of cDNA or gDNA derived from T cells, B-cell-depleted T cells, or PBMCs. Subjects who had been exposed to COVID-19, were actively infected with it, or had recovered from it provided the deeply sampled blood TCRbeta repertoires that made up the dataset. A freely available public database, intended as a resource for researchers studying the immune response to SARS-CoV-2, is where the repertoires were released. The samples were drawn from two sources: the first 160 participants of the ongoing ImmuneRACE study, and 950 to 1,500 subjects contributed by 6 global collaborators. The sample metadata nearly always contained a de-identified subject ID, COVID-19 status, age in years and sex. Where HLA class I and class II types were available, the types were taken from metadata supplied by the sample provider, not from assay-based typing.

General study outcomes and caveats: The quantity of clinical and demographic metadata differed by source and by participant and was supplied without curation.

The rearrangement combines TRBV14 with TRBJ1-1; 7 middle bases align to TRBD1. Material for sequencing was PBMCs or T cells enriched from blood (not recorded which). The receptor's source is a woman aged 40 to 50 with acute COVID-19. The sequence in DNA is TGTGCCAGCAGCGCGGACAGGAGCACTGAAGCTTTCTTT. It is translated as CASSADRSTEAFF.